This T cell receptor (beta chain) was retrieved from a study of blood T cell repertoires in COVID-19. The method was immunoSEQ multiplex PCR; TCRdb's version includes in-frame clones alone and lacks a portion of them. The sample comprises a few hundred thousand clones, almost 90% of which are singletons, and 2.1% rests with the top ten. Germline CDR1 and CDR2: SNHLY and FYNNEI. The CDR3 totals 14 residues. Trimming took off 7 bases at V and 7 bases at J, with 17 bases between the two ends. This TCR was sampled from a woman aged 55 to 70 with COVID-19, enrolled during active disease. The V call is TRBV2, the J call TRBJ1-5; tentatively, D is TRBD1 (5 bases). The sequenced material came from peripheral blood. In DNA, the CDR3 is TGTGCCAGCAACCCTGGGGGGGGAGGGCAGCCCCAGCATTTT. The encoded protein is CASNPGGGGQPQHF.